Listed here are 29 T cell receptor beta chains from one sample, sequenced in a study of CD8 T cells in Susac syndrome. An input of about 0.5 to 1 ug of RNA was subjected to reverse transcription using random hexamers. TCRdb ran MiXCR on the immunoSEQ multiplex PCR reads and lists one entry per CDR3 protein. This table holds more than 250,000 distinct CDR3 sequences, 90% to 95% found once. The sequenced sample consisted of CD4+ T cells from PBMCs. The receptor set was obtained from a human donor with multiple sclerosis.

The chain links TRBV30 to TRBJ1-2; D might be TRBD1 (5 bases). Germline V gene data show CDR1 as GTSNPN and CDR2 as SVGIG (reference sequence). V was cut by 0 bases and J by 8 bases, with 13 bases left in between. The CDR3 runs to 13 residues. The CDR3 nucleotides read TGTGCCTGGAGTGTACGCCTCCGGGGGGGCTACACCTTC. Translated: CAWSVRLRGGYTF.

This clonotype appeared a single time. The V call is TRBV7-2, the J call TRBJ2-1; D not resolved. V shed 3 bases and J shed 5 bases, with 11 bases lying between them. CDR3 length equals 14 residues. Germline CDR1 and CDR2: SGHTA and FQGNSA. The CDR3 sequence: CASSLDRRNNEQFF. The CDR3 region has the DNA TGTGCCAGCAGCTTGGACCGGCGGAACAATGAGCAGTTCTTC.

The V gene is TRBV12-3 or TRBV12-4, the J gene TRBJ1-6; D ambiguous. V lost 0 bases, J lost 10 bases, and 4 bases lay in between. CDR3 length: 12 amino acids. CDR3 loop: CASSLAASPLHF. The CDR3, as DNA: TGTGCCAGCAGTTTAGCGGCATCACCCCTCCACTTT.

CDR3 in amino acids: CASSSAGFSGNTIYF. DNA of the CDR3: TGCGCCAGCAGCTCCGCGGGTTTCTCTGGAAACACCATATATTTT. The chain couples TRBV5-1 to TRBJ1-3; D remains unclear. The CDR3 sequence is 15 residues long. V gave up 3 bases and J gave up 0 bases, with 10 bases separating them. Germline CDR1 reads SGHRS; CDR2 reads YFSETQ.

The chain is built from TRBV12-3 or TRBV12-4 and TRBJ1-4; D is unresolved. This CDR3 spans 14 amino acids. Trimming shortened V by 7 bases and J by 2 bases, and 11 bases separated the two germline ends. The DNA for the CDR3 is TGTGCCAGCACGGGTGGAAGGACTAATGAAAAACTGTTTTTT. Encoded protein: CASTGGRTNEKLFF.

V is TRBV5-5 and J is TRBJ2-7, with D unclear. Trimming pared 0 bases from V and 3 bases from J, leaving 10 bases between. Germline loops: CDR1 SGHKS, CDR2 YYEKEE (reference sequence). CDR3 size: 14 residues. The CDR3 region is CASSLEGFDYEQYF. CDR3 coding DNA: TGTGCCAGCAGCTTGGAAGGTTTCGACTACGAGCAGTACTTC.

V usage is TRBV6-5 and J usage is TRBJ2-1; 8 bases align to TRBD2. Germline CDR1 reads MNHEY; CDR2 reads SVGAGI. Trimming at V came to 3 bases and at J to 3 bases, leaving 10 bases not matched to a gene. The CDR3 totals 17 residues. The CDR3 here is CASSYRPGLGFYNEQFF. CDR3 DNA sequence: TGTGCCAGCAGTTATCGCCCGGGACTAGGTTTCTACAATGAGCAGTTCTTC.

The J gene is TRBJ2-5, the V gene TRBV7-9; the D call may be TRBD1 or TRBD2 (7 bases each). Germline loops: CDR1 SEHNR, CDR2 FQNEAQ (reference sequence). The CDR3 is 16 amino acids. V lost 2 bases to trimming and J lost 4 bases, with 17 bases between them. This CDR3 reads CASSLTIRGGRETQYF. CDR3 DNA: TGTGCCAGCAGCTTAACGATCAGGGGGGGTCGAGAGACCCAGTACTTC.

The chain has TRBV19 and TRBJ2-5, with a possible D match to TRBD1 (6 bases). CDR3 length: 17 amino acids. CDR1 is LNHDA, CDR2 SQIVND, per germline (reference sequence). The V and J ends lost 3 bases and 1 base respectively, with 18 bases between them. The CDR3 DNA is TGTGCCAGTAGTATCCCTGGGGGCGGAATAACCCAAGAGACCCAGTACTTC. Translating it yields CASSIPGGGITQETQYF.

V usage is TRBV4-1 and J usage is TRBJ1-3; D unresolved. V was shortened by 0 bases and J by 5 bases, with 5 bases between the two germline ends. The CDR3 is made up of 13 amino acids. CDR1 and CDR2 from the germline V gene are MGHRA and YSYEKL. The CDR3 DNA follows: TGCGCCAGCAGCCAAGACCCCAGAAACACCATATATTTT. Protein: CASSQDPRNTIYF.

The chain employs TRBV20-1 and TRBJ2-3; perhaps TRBD2 as D (6 bases). The germline CDR1 and CDR2 sequences are DFQATT and SNEGSKA (reference sequence). V shed 0 bases and J shed 5 bases, with 12 bases lying between them. The CDR3 covers 14 residues. The CDR3 nucleotides read TGCAGTGCTAGAGATCTCCTAGCGCAAGATACGCAGTATTTT. Its protein is CSARDLLAQDTQYF.

The chain links TRBV30 to TRBJ2-2, with 8 bases identical to TRBD2. With 6 bases clipped from V and 0 bases from J, the junction kept 6 bases outside the gene matches. The length of the CDR3 is 15 residues. The germline CDR1 and CDR2 sequences are GTSNPN and SVGIG (reference sequence). In DNA, the CDR3 is TGTGCCTGCCAGACTAGCGCCACGAACACCGGGGAGCTGTTTTTT. It codes for CACQTSATNTGELFF. Looking up the rest from reference TRBV30 and TRBJ2-2 gives the full variable domain: SQTIHQWPATLVQPVGSPLSLECTVEGTSNPNLYWYRQAAGRGLQLLFYSVGIGQISSEVPQNLSASRPQDRQFILSSKKLLLSDSGFYLCACQTSATNTGELFFGEGSRLTVL.

A single count supports this clonotype. The chain carries TRBV19 and TRBJ2-6; TRBD2 might be the D (6 bases). This CDR3 is built from 16 residues. CDR1 and CDR2 (germline): LNHDA, SQIVND (reference sequence). V was shortened by 0 bases and J by 2 bases, with 8 bases between the two germline ends. CDR3 amino acids: CASSIERGPGANVLTF. CDR3 DNA: TGTGCCAGTAGTATAGAGCGGGGACCTGGGGCCAACGTCCTGACTTTC. Together with reference TRBV19 and TRBJ2-6, the CDR3 gives the full variable domain: DGGITQSPKYLFRKEGQNVTLSCEQNLNHDAMYWYRQDPGQGLRLIYYSQIVNDFQKGDIAEGYSVSREKKESFPLTVTSAQKNPTAFYLCASSIERGPGANVLTFGAGSRLTVL.

V usage is TRBV5-4 and J usage is TRBJ1-2; D uncertain. Germline CDR1 and CDR2: SGHNT and YYREEE (reference sequence). This CDR3 is built from 13 residues. Trimming left V 4 bases short and J 4 bases short, with 11 bases between. The CDR3 loop is CASSLKPAYGYTF. The CDR3 DNA sequence: TGTGCCAGCAGCCTCAAACCTGCCTATGGCTACACCTTC.

The V and J genes are TRBV5-6 and TRBJ1-6; 10 bases are a match to TRBD1. This CDR3 spans 16 amino acids. Losses at the gene ends were 0 bases for V and 4 bases for J; bases not matched to a gene: 1. Per the germline V gene, CDR1 is SGHDT and CDR2 is YYEEEE. DNA of the CDR3: TGTGCCAGCAGCTTGGGACAGGGGGCTTATAATTCACCCCTCCACTTT. Translation: CASSLGQGAYNSPLHF.

The chain carries TRBV6-2 or TRBV6-3 and TRBJ1-1; the match to TRBD1 covers 11 bases. The CDR3 contains 18 residues. CDR1 and CDR2 from the germline V gene are MNHEY and SVGEGT. Trimming at V came to 0 bases and at J to 5 bases, leaving 11 bases not matched to a gene. CDR3 DNA sequence: TGTGCCAGCAGTTACTCGGGGATGAGGGACAGGGGGATGACTGAAGCTTTCTTT. Translation: CASSYSGMRDRGMTEAFF.

The CDR3 loop is CSVMTGTGGQNQPQHF. The CDR3, as DNA: TGCAGCGTGATGACCGGGACAGGAGGACAAAATCAGCCCCAGCATTTT. The chain employs TRBV29-1 and TRBJ1-5, with TRBD1 matching over 8 bases. The J segment lost 4 bases and the V segment lost 6 bases, leaving 14 bases of the junction unmatched. CDR1 is SQVTM, CDR2 ANQGSEA, per germline. CDR3 size: 16 residues.

The V call is TRBV7-2, the J call TRBJ2-7; a weak D match, TRBD1 (5 bases). The CDR3 length is 15 residues. The V end lost 5 bases, the J end lost 3 bases, and 17 bases lay between the germline ends. Germline CDR1 reads SGHTA; CDR2 reads FQGNSA. CDR3 DNA: TGTGCCAGCAGCCGCAGGGAAGTGCTAATCTACGAGCAGTACTTC. This translates into CASSRREVLIYEQYF.

The chain is built from TRBV28 and TRBJ1-5; D remains ambiguous. The CDR3 is 16 residues long. The germline V gene has CDR1 MDHEN and CDR2 SYDVKM. V lost 7 bases and J lost 1, with 17 bases in between. The CDR3: CASKFGRARSNQPQHF. For the CDR3, the DNA is TGTGCCAGCAAGTTTGGGAGGGCTCGGAGCAATCAGCCCCAGCATTTT.

The genes are TRBV25-1 and TRBJ2-1; tentative D call: TRBD1 (5 bases). Trimming cost V 4 bases and J 6 bases, with 13 bases left between them. CDR1 and CDR2 from the germline V gene are MGHDK and SYGVNS. The CDR3 sequence is 14 residues long. The CDR3 reads CASSGVTVPNEQFF. The CDR3 region has the DNA TGTGCCAGCAGTGGGGTGACAGTGCCCAATGAGCAGTTCTTC.

The J gene is TRBJ1-2, the V gene TRBV29-1, with D tentatively TRBD1 (5 bases). V was clipped by 7 bases and J by 4 bases, with 13 bases between them. Germline V CDR1 and CDR2: SQVTM, ANQGSEA. CDR3 length equals 12 residues. The CDR3 sequence: CSGGEPPYGYTF. CDR3 DNA sequence: TGCAGCGGGGGGGAACCACCCTATGGCTACACCTTC.

The chain uses TRBV19 and TRBJ2-2; D unclear. The CDR3 spans 13 residues. The V gene lost 3 bases and the J gene lost 7 bases, with 9 bases spanning the gap. The germline V gene has CDR1 LNHDA and CDR2 SQIVND (reference sequence). As DNA, the CDR3 is TGTGCCAGTAGTATGGTCCTAGGCGGGGAGCTGTTTTTT. Protein product: CASSMVLGGELFF.

This chain connects TRBV6-5 to TRBJ1-3; unclear D gene. This CDR3 spans 18 amino acids. Germline values: CDR1 MNHEY, CDR2 SVGAGI. Trimming removed 0 bases at V and 0 bases at J, with 15 bases between. CDR3 sequence: CASSYSSVQAISGNTIYF. CDR3 sequence (DNA): TGTGCCAGCAGTTACTCGTCGGTCCAGGCGATCTCTGGAAACACCATATATTTT.

V usage is TRBV30 and J usage is TRBJ2-7; D perhaps matches TRBD2 (5 bases). Per germline, CDR1 GTSNPN and CDR2 SVGIG (reference sequence). This CDR3 region has 16 residues. V lost 0 bases and J lost 0, with 15 bases in between. The CDR3 DNA reads TGTGCCTGGAGTGTAAACACCGAGCGGAACTCCTACGAGCAGTACTTC. Translating gives CAWSVNTERNSYEQYF.

A few counts support this clonotype. The J gene is TRBJ2-7, the V gene TRBV5-6, with no clear D. Germline loops: CDR1 SGHDT, CDR2 YYEEEE. The germline V and J ends were trimmed by 5 bases and 3 bases, with 6 bases remaining between them. This CDR3 has 11 residues. The CDR3 region has the DNA TGTGCCAGCAGTTCTTTCTACGAGCAGTACTTC. Translation gives CASSSFYEQYF.

This chain connects TRBV19 to TRBJ2-3; TRBD2 is a possible D gene (7 bases). Trimming shortened V by 3 bases and J by 4 bases, and 14 bases separated the two germline ends. This CDR3 spans 15 amino acids. CDR1 and CDR2 (germline): LNHDA, SQIVND (reference sequence). This chain's CDR3 is CASSIGGARSDTQYF. In nucleotides, the CDR3 is TGTGCCAGTAGTATTGGGGGGGCCCGTTCAGATACGCAGTATTTT.

The V gene is TRBV29-1, the J gene TRBJ2-1, with D unclear. Between the trimmed V and J ends, which lost 1 base and 6 bases, there was a span of 7 bases. CDR1 and CDR2 (germline): SQVTM, ANQGSEA. The CDR3 is made up of 12 amino acids. CDR3 region: CSVEGGSNEQFF. The CDR3 region has the DNA TGCAGCGTTGAAGGAGGCAGCAATGAGCAGTTCTTC.

V and J are TRBV6-5 and TRBJ1-2; D is perhaps TRBD1 (6 bases). This CDR3 has 13 amino acids. Germline CDR1 reads MNHEY; CDR2 reads SVGAGI. V dropped 0 bases and J dropped 7 bases, with 9 bases sitting between them. The CDR3 here is CASSYSRGGGYTF. The CDR3 region has the DNA TGTGCCAGCAGTTACTCGAGGGGGGGTGGCTACACCTTC.

J is TRBJ2-1 and V is TRBV7-8; D gene unclear. The V gene's germline CDR1 is SGHVS and CDR2 FQNEAQ. The CDR3 runs to 12 residues. V was pared by 1 base and J by 6 bases, with 4 bases between. The CDR3 bases are TGTGCCAGCAGCTTAGTGTCCAATGAGCAGTTCTTC. It specifies CASSLVSNEQFF.